The clone carrying this T cell receptor (beta chain) has just one count. The entry originates in a study of blood T cell repertoires in COVID-19. TCRdb's copy holds only in-frame clones and misses some; the assay was immunoSEQ multiplex PCR. The table shows approximately 140,000 clones, with about 87% occurring only once. This clonotype originated in a human donor with COVID-19, enrolled during active disease. The donor label of this sample is uncertain. The specimen was peripheral blood.

CDR3 in DNA: TGTGCCAGCTCACCACCCTCCGGGAACTCTGGGGCCAACGTCCTGACTTTC. It encodes CASSPPSGNSGANVLTF. The rearrangement links TRBV18 to TRBJ2-6; possibly TRBD2 for D (5 bases). This CDR3 has 17 residues. CDR1 KGHSH and CDR2 LQKENI come from the germline V gene. Trimming took off 0 bases at V and 0 bases at J, with 9 bases between the two ends.